This T cell receptor beta chain was sequenced in a study of cytomegalovirus exposure and HLA in healthy donors. The study, taken as a whole, reports: Owing to their indistinguishability, certain V segments, notably TRBV6-2 and TRBV6-3, were excluded. The study assumed roughly uniform donor sequencing depth for presence/absence analyses.

A note on this clone: Its matching antigen is unknown.

PCR was performed using 60 Vbeta and 13 Jbeta primers. The method was immunoSEQ multiplex PCR; TCRdb's version includes in-frame clones alone and lacks a portion of them. The table shows approximately 100,000 clones, with 60% to 80% occurring only once. Germline loops: CDR1 SEHNR, CDR2 FQNEAQ (reference sequence). The CDR3 runs 12 residues. V lost 6 bases to trimming and J lost 1 base, with 7 bases between them. Sequencing was performed on PBMCs. This rearrangement joins TRBV7-9 to TRBJ2-7, with D unclear. The clonotype was recovered from a man aged 55 to 70 in good health and CMV-seronegative. The CDR3, as DNA: TGTGCCAGCAGTTCACTTTCCTACGAGCAGTACTTC. It translates to CASSSLSYEQYF.